Below, 9 T cell receptor beta chains from the same sample are listed, as sequenced in a study of T cells after yellow fever vaccination. TCRdb called the 5' RACE reads again in MiXCR, with one record for every CDR3 protein. The profile shows roughly 310,000 distinct CDR3 sequences, 8.7% of them singletons. The sample was PBMCs, taken on the day of the first yellow fever vaccination. All receptors come from a man aged 18 to 35 who received the YFV17D yellow fever vaccine.

The CDR3 protein is CASSLGGSGADTQYF. CDR3 sequence (DNA): TGCGCCAGCAGCTTGGGGGGTAGCGGGGCCGATACGCAGTATTTT. The chain links TRBV5-1 to TRBJ2-3; 8 positions match TRBD2. Per the germline V gene, CDR1 is SGHRS and CDR2 is YFSETQ. The CDR3 is 15 residues long. V lost 0 bases and J lost 6; bases outside the gene matches: 6.

This clonotype was found a few times. The J gene is TRBJ1-2, the V gene TRBV10-3; D call uncertain. In germline, CDR1 is ENHRY, CDR2 SYGVKD. The V gene lost 8 bases and the J gene lost 6 bases, with 16 bases spanning the gap. CDR3 length: 13 residues. As DNA, the CDR3 is TGTGCCATCTCTAACGGGGAGGGAGATGGCTACACCTTC. This sequence encodes CAISNGEGDGYTF.

Many counts were recorded for this clonotype. The chain recombines TRBV4-1 with TRBJ2-1; 8 nucleotides align to TRBD2. The V gene end was trimmed by 6 bases and the J gene end by 7 bases; junction bases not matched to a gene: 17. Germline assignment: CDR1 MGHRA and CDR2 YSYEKL. The CDR3 is 17 amino acids. The DNA for the CDR3 is TGCGCCAGCAGTCGTACGGGGGGGCATGAGGGAGTTAATGAGCAGTTCTTC. Translating it yields CASSRTGGHEGVNEQFF.

This clonotype was observed at least ten times. The V call is TRBV5-1, the J call TRBJ1-2, with unresolved D. This CDR3 region has 16 residues. Trimming cost V 3 bases and J 2 bases, with 17 bases left between them. The germline gives CDR1 SGHRS, CDR2 YFSETQ. CDR3 coding DNA: TGCGCCAGCAGCTCGTTAGACGGACGGGCCAACTATGGCTACACCTTC. Translation: CASSSLDGRANYGYTF.

There are a few counts of this clonotype. V gene TRBV5-1 combines with J gene TRBJ2-5, with TRBD1 as a possible D gene (5 bases). The CDR3 extends over 15 amino acids. Between the trimmed V and J ends, which lost 3 bases and 1 base, there was a span of 13 bases. Looked up from germline, CDR1 is SGHRS and CDR2 is YFSETQ. In nucleotides, the CDR3 is TGCGCCAGCAGCTGGAATACAGGCGCCCAAGAGACCCAGTACTTC. Translating it yields CASSWNTGAQETQYF.

The V gene is TRBV6-1, the J gene TRBJ2-3; 10 nucleotides align to TRBD1. The CDR3 totals 15 residues. In germline, CDR1 is MNHNS, CDR2 SASEGT. V gave up 5 bases and J gave up 6 bases; unmatched junction bases: 8. The CDR3 region is CASSKRTGGEDTQYF. Here the CDR3 DNA reads TGTGCCAGCAGTAAACGGACAGGGGGTGAGGATACGCAGTATTTT.

This clonotype was picked up a small number of times. This CDR3 is CASSSGRTDTQYF. The CDR3 nucleotides are TGTGCCAGCAGCTCGGGACGTACAGATACGCAGTATTTT. This rearrangement joins TRBV7-2 to TRBJ2-3; D may correspond to TRBD1 or TRBD2 (5 bases each). V dropped 4 bases and J dropped 3 bases, with 8 bases sitting between them. Germline assignment: CDR1 SGHTA and CDR2 FQGNSA. The CDR3 has 13 amino acids.

The V gene is TRBV9, the J gene TRBJ2-1; the D is unclear. Per the germline V gene, CDR1 is SGDLS and CDR2 is YYNGEE. This CDR3 is built from 13 residues. V lost 0 bases, J lost 10 bases, and 11 bases lay in between. CDR3 sequence (DNA): TGTGCCAGCAGCGTAGAACCGATTAGGGAGCAGTTCTTC. It codes for CASSVEPIREQFF.

This clonotype has a handful of counts. This chain connects TRBV5-1 to TRBJ2-3, with TRBD2 matching 11 bases. CDR3 length: 15 residues. The germline gives CDR1 SGHRS, CDR2 YFSETQ. V lost 6 bases and J lost 2; bases outside the gene matches: 5. Written as DNA, the CDR3 is TGCGCCAGCACGCTACTAGCGGGAGCCACAGATACGCAGTATTTT. Its protein is CASTLLAGATDTQYF. Full variable domain (outside the CDR3, taken from reference TRBV5-1 and TRBJ2-3): KAGVTQTPRYLIKTRGQQVTLSCSPISGHRSVSWYQQTPGQGLQFLFEYFSETQRNKGNFPGRFSGRQFSNSRSEMNVSTLELGDSALYLCASTLLAGATDTQYFGPGTRLTVL.